This T cell receptor (beta chain) was observed in a study of shared clonotypes between healthy human individuals. As regards this clone: Its antigen is not identified.

Deep-level settings were used for running the assay. Per the original methods: Because ImmunoSEQ provided only junction sequences with no quality scores, the filtering differed. Generated by immunoSEQ multiplex PCR, the TCRdb table keeps only in-frame clones and is missing some. V, J and clone size reflect that table, while D and trimming were determined from the DNA. The sample lists hundreds of thousands of clones, 90% to 97% occurring once. The CDR3 covers 14 residues. Germline CDR1 LNHDA, CDR2 SQIVND (reference sequence). Deletions cut 5 bases from V and 0 bases from J, with 11 bases between. Naive CD8 cells lacked CD45RO and underwent positive selection for CCR7, leaving out terminally differentiated effector memory CD45RA+ cells. All of the donors resided in Nashville, Tennessee, and each was a Caucasian adult. Study-wide results and limits: In general, naive subsets displayed greater estimated richness than memory subsets did.

V and J are TRBV19 and TRBJ2-7; D not certain. This receptor was identified in a young woman in good health. The sample consisted of naive CD8+ T cells sorted from blood. The CDR3 spells CASSGRSSSYEQYF. As DNA, the CDR3 is TGTGCCAGTAGTGGACGAAGCAGCTCCTACGAGCAGTACTTC.